This entry features one TCR beta chain sequence. Antigen specificity is unknown. V was cut by 2 bases and J by 0 bases, with 6 bases left in between. Looked up from germline, CDR1 is SGDLS and CDR2 is YYNGEE. The CDR3 consists of 14 residues. This specimen comes from a study of T cells in lung cancer brain metastases. Produced via immunoSEQ multiplex PCR; TCRdb's table is partial and in-frame only. The repertoire holds around 820 clones, 85% to 95% seen once, with 3.3% in the top ten. Whole-study findings and limits: Most clones were lesion-specific, with limited overlap between paired lesions (Morisita roughly 0.25).

The rearrangement uses TRBV9 and TRBJ1-3, with D possibly being TRBD1 (6 bases). This TCR was recovered from an older woman with non-small cell lung cancer. The specimen was tumor tissue from the primary lung tumor. CDR3 coding DNA: TGTGCCAGCAGCGTGGACAGCTCTGGAAACACCATATATTTT. This translates into CASSVDSSGNTIYF.